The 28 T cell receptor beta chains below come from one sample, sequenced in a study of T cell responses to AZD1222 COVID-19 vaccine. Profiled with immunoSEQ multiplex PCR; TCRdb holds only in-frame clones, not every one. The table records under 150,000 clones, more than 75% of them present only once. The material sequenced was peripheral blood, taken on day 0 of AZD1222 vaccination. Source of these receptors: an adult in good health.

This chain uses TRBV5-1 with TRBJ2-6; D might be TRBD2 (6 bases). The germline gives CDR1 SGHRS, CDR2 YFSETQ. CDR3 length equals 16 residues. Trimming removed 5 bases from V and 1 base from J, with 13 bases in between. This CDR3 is CASSPPAGSGANVLTF. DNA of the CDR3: TGCGCCAGCAGTCCCCCGGCGGGGTCTGGGGCCAACGTCCTGACTTTC.

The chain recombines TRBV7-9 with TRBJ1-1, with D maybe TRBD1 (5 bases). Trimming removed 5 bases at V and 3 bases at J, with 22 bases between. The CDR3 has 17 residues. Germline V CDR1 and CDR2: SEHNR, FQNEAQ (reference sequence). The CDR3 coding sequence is TGTGCCAGCAGCAGCAGTGATAAAGGGGTCGGTCACACTGAAGCTTTCTTT. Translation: CASSSSDKGVGHTEAFF.

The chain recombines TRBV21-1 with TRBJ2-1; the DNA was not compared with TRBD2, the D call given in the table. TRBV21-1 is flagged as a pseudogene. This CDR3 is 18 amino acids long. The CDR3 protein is CASSNGTSGNSSYNEQFF. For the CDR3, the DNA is TGTGCCAGCAGCAACGGGACTAGCGGGAACAGCTCCTACAATGAGCAGTTCTTC.

The CDR3, as DNA: TGTGCCAGCACCGAAATACTCAATCAGCCCCAGCATTTT. Encoded protein: CASTEILNQPQHF. The rearrangement uses TRBV2 and TRBJ1-5; D not resolved. Germline V CDR1 and CDR2: SNHLY, FYNNEI. The ends were cut back, 7 bases at V and 3 bases at J, with 10 bases in the middle. The CDR3 spans 13 residues.

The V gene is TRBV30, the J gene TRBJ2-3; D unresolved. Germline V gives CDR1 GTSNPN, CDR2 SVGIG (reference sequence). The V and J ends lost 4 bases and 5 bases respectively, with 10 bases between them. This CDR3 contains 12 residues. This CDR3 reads CAWKLWEDTQYF. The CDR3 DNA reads TGTGCCTGGAAGTTATGGGAAGATACGCAGTATTTT.

This chain's CDR3 is CASNRGTGEAKNIQYF. The DNA of the CDR3 is TGCGCCAGCAACCGGGGAACCGGGGAAGCCAAAAACATTCAGTACTTC. This sequence joins TRBV5-1 and TRBJ2-4; D is possibly TRBD2 (5 bases). V was trimmed by 6 bases and J by 0 bases, leaving 16 bases between them. The germline V gene has CDR1 SGHRS and CDR2 YFSETQ. This CDR3 spans 16 amino acids. The full variable domain, its missing parts supplied by reference TRBV5-1 and TRBJ2-4, is KAGVTQTPRYLIKTRGQQVTLSCSPISGHRSVSWYQQTPGQGLQFLFEYFSETQRNKGNFPGRFSGRQFSNSRSEMNVSTLELGDSALYLCASNRGTGEAKNIQYFGAGTRLSVL.

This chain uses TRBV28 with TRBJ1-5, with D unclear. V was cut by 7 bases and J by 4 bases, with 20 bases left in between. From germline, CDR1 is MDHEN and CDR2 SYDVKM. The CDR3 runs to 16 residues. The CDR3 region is CASKRSGTAGNQPQHF. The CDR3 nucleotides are TGTGCCAGCAAGAGGAGTGGAACAGCAGGAAATCAGCCCCAGCATTTT.

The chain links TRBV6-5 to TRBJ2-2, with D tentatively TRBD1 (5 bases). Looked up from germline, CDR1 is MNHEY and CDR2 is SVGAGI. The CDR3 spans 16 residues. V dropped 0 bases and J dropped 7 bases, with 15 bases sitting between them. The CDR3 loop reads CASSYSSPGWDGELFF. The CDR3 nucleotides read TGTGCCAGCAGTTACTCTTCGCCAGGGTGGGACGGGGAGCTGTTTTTT.

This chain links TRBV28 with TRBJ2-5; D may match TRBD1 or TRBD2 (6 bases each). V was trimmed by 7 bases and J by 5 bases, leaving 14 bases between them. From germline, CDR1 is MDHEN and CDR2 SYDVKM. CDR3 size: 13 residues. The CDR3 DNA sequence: TGTGCCAGCATACCCGGGGGCGTGGAGACCCAGTACTTC. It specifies CASIPGGVETQYF.

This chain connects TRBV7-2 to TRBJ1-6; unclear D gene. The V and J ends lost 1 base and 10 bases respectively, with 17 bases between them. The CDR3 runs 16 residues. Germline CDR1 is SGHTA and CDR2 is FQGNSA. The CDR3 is CASSLVEGFWNSPLHF. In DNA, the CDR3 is TGTGCCAGCAGCTTAGTCGAGGGTTTCTGGAACTCACCCCTCCACTTT.

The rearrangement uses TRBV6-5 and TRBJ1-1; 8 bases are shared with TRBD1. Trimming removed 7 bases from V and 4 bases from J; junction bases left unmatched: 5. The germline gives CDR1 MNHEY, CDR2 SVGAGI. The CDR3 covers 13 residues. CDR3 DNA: TGTGCCAGCACTTCCGGACAGGGCACTGAAGCTTTCTTT. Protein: CASTSGQGTEAFF.

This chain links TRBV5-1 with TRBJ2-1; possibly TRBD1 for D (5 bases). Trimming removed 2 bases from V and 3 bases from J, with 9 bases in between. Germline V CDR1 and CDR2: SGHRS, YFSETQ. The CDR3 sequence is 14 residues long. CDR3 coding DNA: TGCGCCAGCAGCTTCGACAGAGTCTACAATGAGCAGTTCTTC. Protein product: CASSFDRVYNEQFF.

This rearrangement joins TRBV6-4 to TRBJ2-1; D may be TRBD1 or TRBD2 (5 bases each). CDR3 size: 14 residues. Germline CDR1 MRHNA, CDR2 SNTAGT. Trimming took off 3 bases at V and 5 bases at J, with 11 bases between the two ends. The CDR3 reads CASSEQGANNEQFF. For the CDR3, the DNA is TGTGCCAGCAGTGAGCAGGGAGCCAACAATGAGCAGTTCTTC.

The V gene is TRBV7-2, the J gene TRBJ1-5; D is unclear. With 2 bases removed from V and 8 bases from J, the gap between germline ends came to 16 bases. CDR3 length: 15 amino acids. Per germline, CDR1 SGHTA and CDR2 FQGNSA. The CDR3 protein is CASSLKTDPREPQHF. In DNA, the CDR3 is TGTGCCAGCAGCTTAAAGACGGACCCTCGGGAGCCCCAGCATTTT.

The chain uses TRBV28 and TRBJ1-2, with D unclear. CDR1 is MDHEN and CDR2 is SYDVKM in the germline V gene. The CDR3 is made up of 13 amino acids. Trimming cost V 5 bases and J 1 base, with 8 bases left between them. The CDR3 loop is CASSPPGNYGYTF. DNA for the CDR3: TGTGCCAGCAGTCCCCCGGGTAACTATGGCTACACCTTC.

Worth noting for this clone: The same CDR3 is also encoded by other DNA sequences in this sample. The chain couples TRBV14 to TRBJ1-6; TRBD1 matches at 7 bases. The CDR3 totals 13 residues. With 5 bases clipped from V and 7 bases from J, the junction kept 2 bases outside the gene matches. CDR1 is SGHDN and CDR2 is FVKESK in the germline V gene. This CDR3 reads CASSIQGNSPLHF. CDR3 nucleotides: TGTGCCAGCAGCATACAGGGGAATTCACCCCTCCACTTT.

Here the CDR3 DNA reads TGTGCCAGCAGCCCACGGGGGGCGCAGGGAAACACCATATATTTT. Its protein product is CASSPRGAQGNTIYF. The chain carries TRBV11-2 and TRBJ1-3; D is possibly TRBD1 (6 bases). The V gene lost 5 bases and the J gene lost 4 bases, with 15 bases spanning the gap. The CDR3 has 15 residues. Germline V CDR1 and CDR2: SGHAT, FQNNGV.

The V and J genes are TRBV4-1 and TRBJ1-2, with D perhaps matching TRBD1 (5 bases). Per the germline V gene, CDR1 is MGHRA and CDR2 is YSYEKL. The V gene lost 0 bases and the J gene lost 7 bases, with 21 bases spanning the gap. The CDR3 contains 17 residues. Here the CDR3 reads CASSQDRAKSKRGGYTF. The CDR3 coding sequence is TGCGCCAGCAGCCAAGACAGGGCGAAGAGCAAAAGAGGTGGCTACACCTTC.

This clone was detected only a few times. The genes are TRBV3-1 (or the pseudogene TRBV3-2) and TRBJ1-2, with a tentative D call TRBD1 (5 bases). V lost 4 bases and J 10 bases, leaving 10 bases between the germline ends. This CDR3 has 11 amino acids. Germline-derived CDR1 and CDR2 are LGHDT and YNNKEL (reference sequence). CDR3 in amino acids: CASSLQGNYTF. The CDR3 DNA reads TGTGCCAGCAGCCTTCAGGGTAACTACACCTTC.

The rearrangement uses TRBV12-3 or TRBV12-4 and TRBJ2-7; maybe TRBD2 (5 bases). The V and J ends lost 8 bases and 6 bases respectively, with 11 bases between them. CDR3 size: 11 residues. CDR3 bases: TGTGCCAGCGGTCAAGGAGGCGAGCAGTACTTC. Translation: CASGQGGEQYF.

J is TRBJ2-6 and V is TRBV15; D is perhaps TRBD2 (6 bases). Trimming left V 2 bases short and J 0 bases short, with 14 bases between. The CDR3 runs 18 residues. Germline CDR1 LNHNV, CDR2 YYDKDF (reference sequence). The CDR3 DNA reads TGTGCCACCAGCAGAAGGGAGGCTGTGAGCTCTGGGGCCAACGTCCTGACTTTC. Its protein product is CATSRREAVSSGANVLTF.

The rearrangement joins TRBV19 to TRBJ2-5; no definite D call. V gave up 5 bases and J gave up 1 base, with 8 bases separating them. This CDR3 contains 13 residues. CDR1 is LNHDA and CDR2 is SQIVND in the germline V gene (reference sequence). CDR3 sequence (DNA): TGTGCCAGTAGTGGGGTAGCCCAAGAGACCCAGTACTTC. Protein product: CASSGVAQETQYF.

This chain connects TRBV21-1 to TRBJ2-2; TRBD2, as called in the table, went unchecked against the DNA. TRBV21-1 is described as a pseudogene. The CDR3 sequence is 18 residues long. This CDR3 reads CASSKGVREDFDTGELFF. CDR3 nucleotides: TGTGCCAGCAGCAAAGGGGTCAGGGAGGACTTCGACACCGGGGAGCTGTTTTTT.

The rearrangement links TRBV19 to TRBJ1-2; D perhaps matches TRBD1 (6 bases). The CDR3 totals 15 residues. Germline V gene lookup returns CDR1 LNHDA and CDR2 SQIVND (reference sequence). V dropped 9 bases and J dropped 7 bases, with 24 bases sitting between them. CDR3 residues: CASRDTRVGPGGYTF. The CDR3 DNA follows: TGTGCCAGCCGGGACACCCGAGTAGGTCCTGGTGGCTACACCTTC.

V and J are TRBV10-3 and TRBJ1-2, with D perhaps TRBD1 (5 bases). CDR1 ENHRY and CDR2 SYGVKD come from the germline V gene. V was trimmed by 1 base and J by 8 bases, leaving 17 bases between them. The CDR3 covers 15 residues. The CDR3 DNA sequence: TGTGCCATCAGTGAGTTGTCAGGGTCCCCCTCCGGCTACACCTTC. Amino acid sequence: CAISELSGSPSGYTF.

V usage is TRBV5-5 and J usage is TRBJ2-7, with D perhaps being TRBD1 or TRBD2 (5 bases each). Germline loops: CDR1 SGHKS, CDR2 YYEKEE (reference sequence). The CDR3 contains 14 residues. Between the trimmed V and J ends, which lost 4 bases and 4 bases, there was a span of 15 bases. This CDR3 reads CASSQGRIFYEQYF. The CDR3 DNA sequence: TGTGCCAGCAGCCAGGGACGGATTTTTTACGAGCAGTACTTC.

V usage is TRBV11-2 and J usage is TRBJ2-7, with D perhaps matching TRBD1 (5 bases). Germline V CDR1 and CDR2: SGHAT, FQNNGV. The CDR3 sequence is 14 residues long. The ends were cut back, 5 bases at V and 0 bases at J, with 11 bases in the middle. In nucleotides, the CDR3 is TGTGCCAGCAGCCCCGGTGGGGCCTCCTACGAGCAGTACTTC. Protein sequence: CASSPGGASYEQYF.

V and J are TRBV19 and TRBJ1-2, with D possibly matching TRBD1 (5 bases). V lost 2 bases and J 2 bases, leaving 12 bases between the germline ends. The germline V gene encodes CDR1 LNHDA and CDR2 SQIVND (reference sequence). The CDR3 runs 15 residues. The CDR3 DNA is TGTGCCAGTAGTATATCCGAGGGGCTGAACTATGGCTACACCTTC. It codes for CASSISEGLNYGYTF.